This TCR beta chain appears in the sequencing data of a study of T cells after yellow fever vaccination. Across the whole study: Fractions low in cell number were prepared with SMART-Seq v4 Ultra Low Input.

5'RACE template switching generated TCR cDNA, adding a universal primer site and UMIs. TCRdb reprocessed the 5' RACE reads via MiXCR and lists one record per CDR3 protein. The sample shows about 58,000 distinct CDR3 sequences, approximately 6% of them seen only once. Sequences were derived from PBMCs, either bulk or a sorted T-cell subset (CD4+, CD8+, memory, or dextramer-sorted; not recorded which), sampled on the day of the yellow fever booster vaccination. This clonotype was obtained from a man aged 18 to 30 who received the YFV17D yellow fever vaccine.

The CDR3 reads CASRRRPYQETQYF. CDR3 DNA: TGCGCCAGCAGACGGCGGCCATACCAAGAGACCCAGTACTTC. The rearrangement uses TRBV10-2 and TRBJ2-5; no definite D call. The CDR3 runs to 14 residues. Germline-derived CDR1 and CDR2 are WSHSY and SAAADI. V was clipped by 6 bases and J by 0 bases, with 11 bases between them.